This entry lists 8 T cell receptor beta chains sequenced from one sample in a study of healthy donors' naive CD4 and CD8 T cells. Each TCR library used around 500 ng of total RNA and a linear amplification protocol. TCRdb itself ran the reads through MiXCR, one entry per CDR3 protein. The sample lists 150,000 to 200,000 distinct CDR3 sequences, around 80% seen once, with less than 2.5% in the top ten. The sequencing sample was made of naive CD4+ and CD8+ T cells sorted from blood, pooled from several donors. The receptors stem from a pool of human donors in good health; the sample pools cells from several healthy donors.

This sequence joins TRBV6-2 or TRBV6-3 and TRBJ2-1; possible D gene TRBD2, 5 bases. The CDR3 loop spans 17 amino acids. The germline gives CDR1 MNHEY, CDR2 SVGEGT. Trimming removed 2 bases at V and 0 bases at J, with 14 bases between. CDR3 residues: CASSYLRTFSSYNEQFF. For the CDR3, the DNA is TGTGCCAGCAGTTACCTCCGGACTTTTAGCTCCTACAATGAGCAGTTCTTC.

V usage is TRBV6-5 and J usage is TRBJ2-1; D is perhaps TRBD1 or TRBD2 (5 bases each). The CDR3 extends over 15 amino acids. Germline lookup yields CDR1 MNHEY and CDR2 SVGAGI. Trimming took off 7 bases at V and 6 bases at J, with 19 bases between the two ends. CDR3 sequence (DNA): TGTGCCAGCAAAGCGTCCGGGGCCCCTCCCAATGAGCAGTTCTTC. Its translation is CASKASGAPPNEQFF.

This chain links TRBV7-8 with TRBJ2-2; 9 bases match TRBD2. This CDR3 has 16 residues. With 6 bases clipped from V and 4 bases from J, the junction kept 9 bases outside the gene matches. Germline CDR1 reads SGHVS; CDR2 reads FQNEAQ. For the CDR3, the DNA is TGTGCCAGCAGGGGGACTAGCAAGATTATCACCGGGGAGCTGTTTTTT. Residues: CASRGTSKIITGELFF.

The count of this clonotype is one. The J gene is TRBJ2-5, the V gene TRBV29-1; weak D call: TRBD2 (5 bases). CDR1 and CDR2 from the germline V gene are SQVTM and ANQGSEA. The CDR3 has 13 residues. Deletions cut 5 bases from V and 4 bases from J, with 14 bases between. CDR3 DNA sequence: TGCAGCGTTATCCGGGGTTACCGAGAGACCCAGTACTTC. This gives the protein CSVIRGYRETQYF.

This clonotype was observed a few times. The CDR3 bases are TGTGCCAGCACCCCACAGGGGTCACTATCACCCCTCCACTTT. Its translation is CASTPQGSLSPLHF. The chain uses TRBV6-2 or TRBV6-3 and TRBJ1-6, with 7 bases aligning to TRBD1. Germline V CDR1 and CDR2: MNHEY, SVGEGT. The CDR3 covers 14 residues. The V and J ends lost 7 bases and 10 bases, in that order; junction bases with no gene match: 10.

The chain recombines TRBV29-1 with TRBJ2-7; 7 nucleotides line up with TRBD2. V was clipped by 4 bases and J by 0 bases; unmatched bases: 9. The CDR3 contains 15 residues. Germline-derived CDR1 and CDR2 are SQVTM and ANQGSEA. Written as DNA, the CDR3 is TGCAGCGTTGCAGGTGCGGGAGCCCCCTCCTACGAGCAGTACTTC. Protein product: CSVAGAGAPSYEQYF.

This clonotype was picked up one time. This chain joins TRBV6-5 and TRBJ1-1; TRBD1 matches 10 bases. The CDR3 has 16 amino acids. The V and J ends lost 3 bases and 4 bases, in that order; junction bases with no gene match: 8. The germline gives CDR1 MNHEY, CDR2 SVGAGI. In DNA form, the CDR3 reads TGTGCCAGCAGTTATACCGGGACAGGGGTGAGCACTGAAGCTTTCTTT. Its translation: CASSYTGTGVSTEAFF.

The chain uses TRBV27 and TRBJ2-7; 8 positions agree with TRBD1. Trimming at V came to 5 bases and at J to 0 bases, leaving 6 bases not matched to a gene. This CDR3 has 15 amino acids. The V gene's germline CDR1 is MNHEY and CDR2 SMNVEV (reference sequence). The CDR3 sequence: CASSLTGGSSYEQYF. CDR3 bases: TGTGCCAGCAGTCTCACAGGGGGGAGCTCCTACGAGCAGTACTTC.